This T cell receptor (beta chain) was documented in a study of shared T cell receptors in the human thymus. Only in-frame clones appear in the TCRdb table, and some are missing; sequencing was by immunoSEQ multiplex PCR. The sample has approximately 580,000 clones, approximately 78% seen once; the top ten hold about 0.013%. CDR1 is LGHNT and CDR2 is FRNRAP in the germline V gene. This CDR3 region has 17 residues. V was clipped by 6 bases and J by 8 bases; unmatched bases: 19. These data also featured in a second study, about human thymus T cells. That paper states: Biased V and J segment usage appeared in thymus and peripheral blood.

The sample consisted of thymocytes. This sequence was found in a boy younger than two with a congenital heart defect. The chain has TRBV12-5 and TRBJ2-1, with 7 bases that match TRBD1. The CDR3 nucleotides are TGTGCTAGTGGCCCCCGACAGGGATTTATCCCATACGATGAGCAGTTCTTC. Amino acids: CASGPRQGFIPYDEQFF.